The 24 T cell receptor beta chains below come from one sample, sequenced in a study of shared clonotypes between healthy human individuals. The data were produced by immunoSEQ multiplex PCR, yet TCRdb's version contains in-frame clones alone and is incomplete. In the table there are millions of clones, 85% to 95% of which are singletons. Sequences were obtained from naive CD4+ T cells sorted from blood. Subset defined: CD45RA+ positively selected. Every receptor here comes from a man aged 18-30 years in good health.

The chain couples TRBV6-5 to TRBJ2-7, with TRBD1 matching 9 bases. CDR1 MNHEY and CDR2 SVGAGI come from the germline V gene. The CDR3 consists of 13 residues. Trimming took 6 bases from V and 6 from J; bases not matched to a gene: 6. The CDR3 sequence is CASSRGQGFEQYF. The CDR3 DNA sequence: TGTGCCAGCAGCCGGGGACAGGGTTTCGAGCAGTACTTC.

CDR3: CAITGNYNSPLHF. The CDR3 bases are TGTGCCATCACAGGGAATTATAATTCACCCCTCCACTTT. The chain combines TRBV10-3 with TRBJ1-6; possible D gene TRBD1, 5 bases. The V end lost 7 bases, the J end lost 4 bases, and 8 bases lay between the germline ends. The CDR3 covers 13 residues. From germline, CDR1 is ENHRY and CDR2 SYGVKD.

CDR3 bases: TGCGCCAGCAGCCAAGAAAGGGTCGGTGAGCAGTTCTTC. It is translated as CASSQERVGEQFF. The chain recombines TRBV4-3 with TRBJ2-1, with no clear D. Germline assignment: CDR1 LGHNA and CDR2 YSLEER. V shed 0 bases and J shed 9 bases, with 9 bases lying between them. The CDR3 loop spans 13 amino acids.

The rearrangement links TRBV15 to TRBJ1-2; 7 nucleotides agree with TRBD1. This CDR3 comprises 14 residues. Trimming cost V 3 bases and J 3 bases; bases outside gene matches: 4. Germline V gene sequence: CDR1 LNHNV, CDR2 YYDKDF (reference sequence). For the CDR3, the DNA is TGTGCCACCAGCAGGACAGGGTTAGACTATGGCTACACCTTC. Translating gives CATSRTGLDYGYTF.

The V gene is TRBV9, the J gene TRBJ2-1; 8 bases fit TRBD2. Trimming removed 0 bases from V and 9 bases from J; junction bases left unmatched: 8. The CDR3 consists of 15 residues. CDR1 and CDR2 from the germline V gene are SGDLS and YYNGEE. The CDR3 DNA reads TGTGCCAGCAGCGTAGCCCCTAGCGGGTATGGTGAGCAGTTCTTC. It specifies CASSVAPSGYGEQFF.

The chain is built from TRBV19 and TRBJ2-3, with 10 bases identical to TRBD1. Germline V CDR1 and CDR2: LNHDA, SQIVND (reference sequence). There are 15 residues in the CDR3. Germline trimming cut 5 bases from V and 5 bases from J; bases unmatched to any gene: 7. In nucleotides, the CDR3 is TGTGCCAGTAGTGTAGGACAGGGGGGAGGAGATACGCAGTATTTT. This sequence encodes CASSVGQGGGDTQYF.

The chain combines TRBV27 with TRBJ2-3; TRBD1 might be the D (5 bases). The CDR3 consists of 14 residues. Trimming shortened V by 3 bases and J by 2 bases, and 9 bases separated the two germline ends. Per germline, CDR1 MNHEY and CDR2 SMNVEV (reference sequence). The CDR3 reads CASSLGLPTDTQYF. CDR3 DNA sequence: TGTGCCAGCAGTTTGGGGCTACCCACAGATACGCAGTATTTT.

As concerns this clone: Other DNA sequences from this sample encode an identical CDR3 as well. The CDR3 sequence: CASSSGPQETQYF. CDR3 in DNA: TGTGCCAGCAGCTCCGGACCGCAAGAGACCCAGTACTTC. The V gene is TRBV7-2, the J gene TRBJ2-5; D gene ambiguous. The V and J ends lost 4 bases and 2 bases respectively, with 8 bases between them. The CDR3 is 13 amino acids. Germline CDR1 SGHTA, CDR2 FQGNSA.

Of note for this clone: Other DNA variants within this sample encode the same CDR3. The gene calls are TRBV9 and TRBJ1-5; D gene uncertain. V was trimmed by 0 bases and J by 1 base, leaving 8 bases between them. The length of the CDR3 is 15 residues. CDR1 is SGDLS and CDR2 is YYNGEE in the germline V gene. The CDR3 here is CASSVGGDSNQPQHF. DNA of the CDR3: TGTGCCAGCAGCGTAGGGGGTGACAGCAATCAGCCCCAGCATTTT.

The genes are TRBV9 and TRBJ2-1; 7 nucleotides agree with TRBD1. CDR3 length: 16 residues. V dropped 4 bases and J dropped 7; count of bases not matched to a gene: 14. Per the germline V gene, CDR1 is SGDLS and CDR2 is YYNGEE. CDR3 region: CASSTLGQVPGNEQFF. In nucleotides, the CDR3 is TGTGCCAGCAGCACACTAGGACAGGTCCCCGGGAATGAGCAGTTCTTC.

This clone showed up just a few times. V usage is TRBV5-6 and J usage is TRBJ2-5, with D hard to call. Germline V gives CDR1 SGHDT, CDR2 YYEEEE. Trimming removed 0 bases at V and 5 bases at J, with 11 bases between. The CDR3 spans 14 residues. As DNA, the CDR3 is TGTGCCAGCAGCTTGGCCGCAGGCCGGGAGACCCAGTACTTC. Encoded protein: CASSLAAGRETQYF.

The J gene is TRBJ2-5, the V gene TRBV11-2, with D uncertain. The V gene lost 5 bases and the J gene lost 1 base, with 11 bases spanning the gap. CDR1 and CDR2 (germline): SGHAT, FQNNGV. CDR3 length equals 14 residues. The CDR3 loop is CASSRMSFQETQYF. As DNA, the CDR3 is TGTGCCAGCAGCCGGATGTCGTTCCAAGAGACCCAGTACTTC.

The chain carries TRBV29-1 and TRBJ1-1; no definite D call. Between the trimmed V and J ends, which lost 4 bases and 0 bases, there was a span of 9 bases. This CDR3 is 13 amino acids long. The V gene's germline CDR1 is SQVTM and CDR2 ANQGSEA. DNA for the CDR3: TGCAGCGTTGCTGGGTGGATGAACACTGAAGCTTTCTTT. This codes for CSVAGWMNTEAFF.

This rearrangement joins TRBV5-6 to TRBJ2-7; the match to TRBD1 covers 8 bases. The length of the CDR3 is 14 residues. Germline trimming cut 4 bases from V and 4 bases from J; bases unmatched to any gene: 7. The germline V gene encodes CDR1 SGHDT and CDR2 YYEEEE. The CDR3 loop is CASSRDRSRYEQYF. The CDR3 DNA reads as TGTGCCAGCAGCCGGGACAGGAGCCGGTACGAGCAGTACTTC.

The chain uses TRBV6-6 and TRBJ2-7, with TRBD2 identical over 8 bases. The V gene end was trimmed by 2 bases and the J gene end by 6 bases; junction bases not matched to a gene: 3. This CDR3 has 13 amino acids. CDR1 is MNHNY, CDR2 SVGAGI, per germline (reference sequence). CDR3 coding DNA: TGTGCCAGCAGTTACCCCCGGGAGGGCGAGCAGTACTTC. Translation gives CASSYPREGEQYF.

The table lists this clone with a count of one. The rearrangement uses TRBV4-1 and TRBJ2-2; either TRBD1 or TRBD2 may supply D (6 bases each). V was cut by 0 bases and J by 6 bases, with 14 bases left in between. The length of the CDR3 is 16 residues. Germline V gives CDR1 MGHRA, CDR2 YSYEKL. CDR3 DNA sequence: TGCGCCAGCAGCCAAGAGGGGGGCCCCCGACCCGGGGAGCTGTTTTTT. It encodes CASSQEGGPRPGELFF.

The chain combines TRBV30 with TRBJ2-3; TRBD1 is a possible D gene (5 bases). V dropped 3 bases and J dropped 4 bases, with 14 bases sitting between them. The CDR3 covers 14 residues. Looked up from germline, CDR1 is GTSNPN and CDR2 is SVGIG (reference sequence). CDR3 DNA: TGTGCCTGGAGGCTCAGGGTTCAGGCAGATACGCAGTATTTT. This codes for CAWRLRVQADTQYF.

The CDR3 nucleotides read TGTGCCAGCAGCTCCTATGGGGCCGGCACAGATACGCAGTATTTT. It codes for CASSSYGAGTDTQYF. The V gene is TRBV7-8, the J gene TRBJ2-3, with TRBD1 as a possible D gene (5 bases). V lost 4 bases, J lost 1 base, and 12 bases lay in between. The CDR3 contains 15 residues. In germline, CDR1 is SGHVS, CDR2 FQNEAQ.

The CDR3 protein is CASSEWATYEQYF. DNA of the CDR3: TGTGCCAGCAGTGAATGGGCAACCTACGAGCAGTACTTC. V and J are TRBV2 and TRBJ2-7, with D unclear. The CDR3 contains 13 residues. V lost 2 bases and J lost 2, with 7 bases in between. In germline, CDR1 is SNHLY, CDR2 FYNNEI.

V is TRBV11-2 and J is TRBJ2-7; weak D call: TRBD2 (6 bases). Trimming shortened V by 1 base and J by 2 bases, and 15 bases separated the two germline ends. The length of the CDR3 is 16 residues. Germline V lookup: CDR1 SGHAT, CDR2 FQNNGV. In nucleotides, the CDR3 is TGTGCCAGCAGCTTAGCGGCTAGCGTTACCACCTACGAGCAGTACTTC. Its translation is CASSLAASVTTYEQYF.

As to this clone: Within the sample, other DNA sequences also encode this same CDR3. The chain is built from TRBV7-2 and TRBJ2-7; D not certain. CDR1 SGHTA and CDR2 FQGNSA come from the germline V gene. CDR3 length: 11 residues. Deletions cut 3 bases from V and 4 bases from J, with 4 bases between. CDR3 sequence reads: CASSFAYEQYF. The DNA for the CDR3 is TGTGCCAGCAGCTTTGCGTACGAGCAGTACTTC.

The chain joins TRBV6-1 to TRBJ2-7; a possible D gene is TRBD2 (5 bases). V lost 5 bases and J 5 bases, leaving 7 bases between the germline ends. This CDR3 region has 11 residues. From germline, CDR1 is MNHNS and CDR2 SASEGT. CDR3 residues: CASSQLDEQYF. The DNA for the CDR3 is TGTGCCAGCAGTCAACTAGACGAGCAGTACTTC.

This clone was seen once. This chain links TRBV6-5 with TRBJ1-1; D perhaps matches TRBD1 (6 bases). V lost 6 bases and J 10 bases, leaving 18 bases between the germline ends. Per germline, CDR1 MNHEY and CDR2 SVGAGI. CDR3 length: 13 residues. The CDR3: CASSPFGRGLAFF. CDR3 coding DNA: TGTGCCAGCAGCCCCTTTGGGAGGGGGTTAGCTTTCTTT.

In nucleotides, the CDR3 is TGTGCCAGCAGCTTTACGTTAGATACGCAGTATTTT. Encoded protein: CASSFTLDTQYF. The chain is built from TRBV7-9 and TRBJ2-3; D unresolved. From germline, CDR1 is SEHNR and CDR2 FQNEAQ (reference sequence). This CDR3 is built from 12 residues. Between the trimmed V and J ends, which lost 3 bases and 5 bases, there was a span of 6 bases.